This record looks at one T cell receptor beta chain sequence and its context. Its cognate antigen has yet to be identified. Base quality data are lacking; no much larger clone is found one base away. TCRdb shows the sequencer as Illumina HiSeq 1500. Starting from the raw public reads, TCRdb applied fastp trimming at Q25, assembled clones with MiXCR and retained in-frame beta chains. Here each entry gathers all rows of one CDR3 protein and keeps the most common genes and DNA. The sample table shows some 700,000 distinct CDR3 sequences, and 35% are seen once. Around 2.8% of the sample is taken by the ten largest. The source of the sample is a study of T cell repertoires in cytomegalovirus infection (dated by TCRdb to about 2019). Turning to the overall study: Because public TCR beta signatures pointed to carriage of CMV infection together with the matching HLA type, the HLA type of each donor mattered for the analysis. Here is what the overall study found, with its caveats: The ex vivo response was dominated by HLA-C-restricted CMV-specific TCR beta clonotypes, which also provided the single most frequent clonotype in two of eight donors. In both this cohort and an independent cohort of more than 350 donors, the cumulative frequency of public TCR beta family members distinguished carriers of CMV infection plus the relevant HLA type.

Trimming removed 5 bases from V and 1 base from J; the gene matches leave 6 bases unexplained. The CDR3 has 15 amino acids, counting the end cysteine and phenylalanine. The entry retains the CDR3 DNA only, 45 bases that are in frame from base 1. From a lookup of the germline V gene (reference sequence), CDR1 and CDR2 are LNHDA and SQIVND. This chain joins TRBV19 to TRBJ2-7; 9 junctional bases match TRBD1. The source is a human donor in good health (CMV status not recorded). Some clones in this sample may be carry-over from other donors' samples. What was sequenced was PBMCs. CDR3 protein: CASSFGTGSSYEQYF. The DNA sequence follows: TGTGCCAGTAGTTTCGGGACAGGGTCGTCCTACGAGCAGTACTTC. The variable domain in full, with residues beyond the CDR3 obtained from the reference TRBV19 and TRBJ2-7 genes, is DGGITQSPKYLFRKEGQNVTLSCEQNLNHDAMYWYRQDPGQGLRLIYYSQIVNDFQKGDIAEGYSVSREKKESFPLTVTSAQKNPTAFYLCASSFGTGSSYEQYFGPGTRLTVT.